The sequence of this T cell receptor (beta chain) was determined in a study of vaccination effects on CD4 cells after COVID-19. CD4+ T cells were isolated after around ten days of culture. All participants had two doses of either the BNT162b2 or mRNA-1273 vaccine. Study conclusions and caveats: Marked clonal contraction of both clone types appeared late after vaccination.

About this clone itself: Its antigen is still unknown.

The CDR3 consists of 15 residues. Germline V gives CDR1 SGHNT, CDR2 YYREEE (reference sequence). Germline trimming cut 5 bases from V and 4 bases from J; bases unmatched to any gene: 10. Repertoires were generated with immunoSEQ multiplex PCR, while TCRdb's copy carries only in-frame clones and drops some. The table lists roughly 30,000 clones, 70% to 75% of them singletons, with 15% in the top ten. Sequenced here: CD4+ T cells from PBMCs cultured without peptide, sampled after COVID-19 vaccination. The TCR comes from a human donor who received a COVID-19 vaccine. This chain uses TRBV5-4 with TRBJ1-1; 8 bases map to TRBD1. The CDR3 DNA reads TGTGCCAGCAGAAACGACAGGGGACCCTCCACTGAAGCTTTCTTT. Translation gives CASRNDRGPSTEAFF.